What follows are 26 T cell receptor beta chains derived from one specimen sequenced in a study of blood T cells in healthy people across ages. For the second PCR, which ran for about 6 to 12 cycles, a sample-barcoded 5' primer and a J-beta primer mix were used. MiXCR, run by TCRdb on the 5' RACE reads, gives a single entry per CDR3 protein. Of 1.5 million to 2 million distinct CDR3 sequences in the sample, about 31% were seen once. Sequencing input: blood. All receptors derive from a woman in her twenties or thirties in good health.

A word on this clonotype: With a much larger clone just one base away, this may be a read error. The chain recombines TRBV5-1 with TRBJ2-4; D gene uncertain. The DNA end favors TRBJ2-7, so the J call may be wrong. Germline V gives CDR1 SGHRS, CDR2 YFSETQ. The CDR3 is made up of 14 amino acids. Here the CDR3 reads CVSSLSDLTSEQYF. The CDR3 nucleotides are TGCGTCAGCAGCTTGTCGGACCTCACTTCCGAGCAGTACTTC.

This clonotype was seen more than once but under ten times. The chain recombines TRBV4-1 with TRBJ1-1; tentatively, D is TRBD1 (5 bases). V lost 8 bases to trimming and J lost 4 bases, with 11 bases between them. The CDR3 spans 12 residues. CDR1 is MGHRA, CDR2 YSYEKL, per germline. The DNA for the CDR3 is TGCGCCAGCCCCGGGGGGGTCACTGAAGCTTTCTTT. Protein: CASPGGVTEAFF.

The chain employs TRBV14 and TRBJ1-6, with no clear D. Germline assignment: CDR1 SGHDN and CDR2 FVKESK. The length of the CDR3 is 13 residues. With 1 base removed from V and 8 bases from J, the gap between germline ends came to 6 bases. CDR3 sequence: CASSQVAYSPLHF. CDR3 nucleotide sequence: TGTGCCAGCAGCCAAGTCGCATATTCACCCCTCCACTTT.

This clonotype turned up a few times. The rearrangement links TRBV7-7 to TRBJ2-1; TRBD2 matches at 10 bases. The CDR3 consists of 17 residues. V dropped 5 bases and J dropped 0; count of bases not matched to a gene: 7. CDR1 is SSHAT, CDR2 FNYEAQ, per germline (reference sequence). CDR3 DNA sequence: TGTGCCAGCAGCCCAGGACTAGCGGTATCCTCCTACAATGAGCAGTTCTTC. This encodes CASSPGLAVSSYNEQFF. Variable domain in full (rest from reference TRBV7-7 and TRBJ2-1): GAGVSQSPRYKVTKRGQDVTLRCDPISSHATLYWYQQALGQGPEFLTYFNYEAQPDKSGLPSDRFSAERPEGSISTLTIQRTEQRDSAMYRCASSPGLAVSSYNEQFFGPGTRLTVL.

In its sample, this clonotype was seen a few times. The CDR3 region has the DNA TGTGCCAGCTCACCGGGACAGCGTGACCTGTTTCCTGGCTACACCTTC. This encodes CASSPGQRDLFPGYTF. This chain uses TRBV18 with TRBJ1-2, with 7 bases that match TRBD1. With V trimmed by 3 bases and J by 7 bases, 14 bases remained unmatched. The CDR3 totals 16 residues. Per germline, CDR1 KGHSH and CDR2 LQKENI.

The V call is TRBV7-9, the J call TRBJ2-1; D gene uncertain. Germline V lookup: CDR1 SEHNR, CDR2 FQNEAQ (reference sequence). V gave up 5 bases and J gave up 4 bases, with 15 bases separating them. The CDR3 runs to 15 residues. The CDR3 DNA is TGTGCCAGCAGCCTGGAAATCACACTTTACAATGAGCAGTTCTTC. It encodes CASSLEITLYNEQFF.

This clonotype was seen a handful of times. J is TRBJ2-5 and V is TRBV5-1; D call uncertain. Deletions cut 4 bases from V and 0 bases from J, with 10 bases between. CDR1 SGHRS and CDR2 YFSETQ come from the germline V gene. The CDR3 spans 14 residues. Here the CDR3 reads CASSDGINQETQYF. The CDR3 DNA reads as TGCGCCAGCAGCGATGGGATTAACCAAGAGACCCAGTACTTC.

The chain joins TRBV20-1 to TRBJ1-4; D might be TRBD1 (5 bases). Germline V gene data show CDR1 as DFQATT and CDR2 as SNEGSKA (reference sequence). Trimming took off 6 bases at V and 8 bases at J, with 16 bases between the two ends. The CDR3 consists of 13 residues. DNA of the CDR3: TGCAGTGCCGGATCCCAGGGCTGGGAAAAACTGTTTTTT. Residues: CSAGSQGWEKLFF.

The rearrangement uses TRBV5-1 and TRBJ1-1; 7 nucleotides agree with TRBD1. Unmatched junction bases numbered 8, after V lost 4 bases and J lost 8 bases. The germline gives CDR1 SGHRS, CDR2 YFSETQ. This CDR3 comprises 13 residues. As DNA, the CDR3 is TGCGCCAGCAGCCCGGTGGTGGGACAGGAAGCTTTCTTT. Its translation is CASSPVVGQEAFF.

The genes are TRBV5-1 and TRBJ1-5, with D uncertain. V shed 7 bases and J shed 5 bases, with 13 bases lying between them. The CDR3 totals 13 residues. The germline V gene encodes CDR1 SGHRS and CDR2 YFSETQ. The CDR3: CASRLSLDQPQHF. Written as DNA, the CDR3 is TGCGCCAGCCGGCTAAGTCTCGATCAGCCCCAGCATTTT.

The rearrangement links TRBV4-1 to TRBJ2-7, with D tentatively TRBD1 or TRBD2 (6 bases each). The V end was cut by 4 bases, the J end by 3 bases, with 16 bases between. The CDR3 has 15 residues. Looked up from germline, CDR1 is MGHRA and CDR2 is YSYEKL. The CDR3 loop is CASSPGDFGSYEQYF. The DNA of the CDR3 is TGCGCCAGCAGCCCAGGGGACTTCGGTAGCTACGAGCAGTACTTC.

This chain joins TRBV24-1 and TRBJ2-5; TRBD2 agrees at 11 bases. The CDR3 length is 15 residues. V was pared by 9 bases and J by 5 bases, with 10 bases of the junction left unmatched. The V gene's germline CDR1 is KGHDR and CDR2 SFDVKD. CDR3 nucleotides: TGTGCCACCGGGACTAGCGGCCTCATGGGGGAGACCCAGTACTTC. This sequence encodes CATGTSGLMGETQYF.

The chain has TRBV4-1 and TRBJ1-5, with 8 bases identical to TRBD1. The CDR3 has 16 amino acids. Germline V lookup: CDR1 MGHRA, CDR2 YSYEKL. Trimming cost V 0 bases and J 7 bases; bases outside gene matches: 8. Here the CDR3 reads CASSQDMGTGLQPQHF. As DNA, the CDR3 is TGCGCCAGCAGCCAAGATATGGGGACAGGTTTACAGCCCCAGCATTTT.

The chain recombines TRBV3-1 with TRBJ2-7; D unclear. Germline CDR1 is LGHDT and CDR2 is YNNKEL (reference sequence). V was shortened by 0 bases and J by 3 bases, with 9 bases between the two germline ends. The CDR3 has 14 amino acids. The CDR3, as DNA: TGTGCCAGCAGCCAAGATTTGCGGAACTACGAGCAGTACTTC. It yields the protein CASSQDLRNYEQYF.

This clonotype has more than one count but fewer than ten. The chain recombines TRBV20-1 with TRBJ2-7, with D possibly being TRBD1 or TRBD2 (5 bases each). The CDR3 spans 14 residues. CDR1 and CDR2 (germline): DFQATT, SNEGSKA (reference sequence). The ends were cut back, 6 bases at V and 1 base at J, with 16 bases in the middle. Here the CDR3 DNA reads TGCAGTGCGCACCACCCGGGACCATCCTACGAGCAGTACTTC. Translating it yields CSAHHPGPSYEQYF.

The J gene is TRBJ2-2, the V gene TRBV7-8, with unresolved D. The CDR3 length is 15 residues. V lost 4 bases to trimming and J lost 4 bases, with 13 bases between them. CDR1 is SGHVS, CDR2 FQNEAQ, per germline. Here the CDR3 DNA reads TGTGCCAGCAGCTCCCATGATCTGGGCACCGGGGAGCTGTTTTTT. Residues: CASSSHDLGTGELFF.

This sequence joins TRBV7-9 and TRBJ1-4; D might be TRBD1 (5 bases). This CDR3 is built from 15 residues. Per germline, CDR1 SEHNR and CDR2 FQNEAQ (reference sequence). V was pared by 3 bases and J by 0 bases, with 8 bases between. The CDR3 here is CASSLMGATNEKLFF. The CDR3 region has the DNA TGTGCCAGCAGCTTGATGGGGGCAACTAATGAAAAACTGTTTTTT.

V usage is TRBV12-3 or TRBV12-4 and J usage is TRBJ2-7, with 7 bases that match TRBD2. There are 14 residues in the CDR3. The trim removed 7 bases at V and 2 bases at J, leaving 8 bases unmatched. CDR3 in DNA: TGTGCCAGCAACTTAGGGGCGGGGGCCTACGAGCAGTACTTC. Its protein is CASNLGAGAYEQYF.

The genes are TRBV20-1 and TRBJ2-7, with 7 bases fitting TRBD1. The CDR3 has 14 amino acids. V was pared by 6 bases and J by 6 bases, with 14 bases of the junction left unmatched. The germline V gene has CDR1 DFQATT and CDR2 SNEGSKA (reference sequence). CDR3 bases: TGCAGTGCCACCCGGAGGACAGGCGACAGCGAGCAGTACTTC. Translating it yields CSATRRTGDSEQYF.

In its sample, this clonotype was seen a few times. The chain is built from TRBV3-1 and TRBJ2-1; tentative D call: TRBD2 (5 bases). The germline gives CDR1 LGHDT, CDR2 YNNKEL (reference sequence). The CDR3 sequence is 13 residues long. V was cut by 4 bases and J by 9 bases, with 13 bases left in between. The CDR3 reads CASSPLSAGEQFF. The DNA for the CDR3 is TGTGCCAGCAGCCCTCTAAGTGCGGGTGAGCAGTTCTTC.

As for this clonotype: Germline and junction disagree at one end, which may indicate a read error. The genes are TRBV11-2 and TRBJ2-1; 12 bases are a match to TRBD2. There are 16 residues in the CDR3. The germline V gene has CDR1 SGHAT and CDR2 FQNNGV. The CDR3 reads CTSSLLTSGSSNEQFF. DNA for the CDR3: TGTACCAGCAGCCTTTTGACTAGCGGGAGTAGCAATGAGCAGTTCTTC.

This chain connects TRBV4-1 to TRBJ2-1; D is unresolved. V lost 0 bases, J lost 0 bases, and 12 bases lay in between. The CDR3 has 17 amino acids. Germline CDR1 reads MGHRA; CDR2 reads YSYEKL. The CDR3 nucleotides read TGCGCCAGCAGCCAAGACCCCCTGCGTATCTCCTACAATGAGCAGTTCTTC. Its translation: CASSQDPLRISYNEQFF.

The chain recombines TRBV6-5 with TRBJ2-2; 7 nucleotides match TRBD2. Germline V lookup: CDR1 MNHEY, CDR2 SVGAGI. The CDR3 is made up of 12 amino acids. V shed 5 bases and J 7 bases; nucleotides not matched to a gene: 1. In DNA, the CDR3 is TGTGCCAGCAGTAGCGGGATCGGGGAGCTGTTTTTT. This codes for CASSSGIGELFF.

The rearrangement joins TRBV11-2 to TRBJ2-7; the D is unclear. Looked up from germline, CDR1 is SGHAT and CDR2 is FQNNGV. Trimming cost V 0 bases and J 9 bases, with 15 bases left between them. The CDR3 is 14 residues long. The DNA for the CDR3 is TGTGCCAGCAGCTTAGATCTGGTGGCCGGGCGGCAGTACTTC. Protein sequence: CASSLDLVAGRQYF. Full variable domain (remainder filled in from reference TRBV11-2 and TRBJ2-7): EAGVAQSPRYKIIEKRQSVAFWCNPISGHATLYWYQQILGQGPKLLIQFQNNGVVDDSQLPKDRFSAERLKGVDSTLKIQPAKLEDSAVYLCASSLDLVAGRQYFGPGTRLTVT.

This clonotype was counted a few times. The chain is built from TRBV2 and TRBJ1-6; D might be TRBD1 (5 bases). V dropped 6 bases and J dropped 6 bases, with 12 bases sitting between them. CDR3 length: 14 amino acids. Germline V gives CDR1 SNHLY, CDR2 FYNNEI. The CDR3 DNA follows: TGTGCCAGCAGAGCCAGGGTTGTTAATTCACCCCTCCACTTT. Its translation: CASRARVVNSPLHF.

This clonotype came up once. The chain carries TRBV4-1 and TRBJ1-5; D is unresolved. The CDR3 loop spans 12 amino acids. V lost 3 bases and J lost 8, with 8 bases in between. The germline V gene has CDR1 MGHRA and CDR2 YSYEKL. The CDR3 sequence: CASSHPGKPQHF. The CDR3 DNA is TGCGCCAGCAGCCACCCTGGAAAGCCCCAGCATTTT.